This TCR beta chain was observed in a study of T-cell memory formation after mild COVID-19. General study results and limits: Several responding clones turned up in pre-infection memory, indicating that cross-reactive memory may have taken part. Contracting clones, day 15 to 85, had balanced CD4/CD8, and later expanders favored CD4+. Researchers could not confirm that second-wave clones peaking on day 37 targeted SARS-CoV-2.

5'RACE primed at constant segments yielded TCR alpha and TCR beta cDNA libraries bearing sample barcodes and UMIs. TCRdb re-called the 5' RACE reads through MiXCR, storing one row per CDR3 protein. The sample holds about 350,000 distinct CDR3 sequences, roughly 13% seen once. V was trimmed by 2 bases and J by 6 bases, leaving 12 bases between them. The CDR3 spans 14 residues. From germline, CDR1 is SGHDT and CDR2 YYEEEE. As regards this clonotype: Its antigen is as yet unknown.

The TCR originated in a man aged 18-30 years who had mild COVID-19 (a few samples of this study predate the infection). Cell type and time point are not known. Specimen: PBMCs or a T cell subset sorted from them (not recorded which). The V call is TRBV5-6, the J call TRBJ2-1; D not resolved. CDR3 DNA: TGTGCCAGCAGCTTAGTCTGGTCTAGCAATGAGCAGTTCTTC. As protein: CASSLVWSSNEQFF.